This T cell receptor (beta chain) was captured in a study of blood T cell repertoires in COVID-19. Study background: The study drew acute and convalescent COVID-19 samples from the United States, Italy and Spain. From T cells, B-cell-depleted T cells, or PBMCs came the material, which was cDNA or gDNA.

In the original workflow: Amplification of reference gene primers was used by the study to estimate nucleated cell counts. Using immunoSEQ multiplex PCR, the repertoire was profiled, and TCRdb retains in-frame clones only, with some absent. V, J and clone size reflect that table, while D and trimming were determined from the DNA. Of around 300,000 clones in the sample, roughly 88% are singletons; the top ten hold roughly 4%. This CDR3 comprises 13 residues. CDR1 is SEHNR, CDR2 FQNEAQ, per germline (reference sequence). The V and J ends lost 7 bases and 5 bases respectively, with 14 bases between them.

The chain links TRBV7-9 to TRBJ1-2, with D unresolved. The clonotype was recovered from a woman between 45 and 60 years old with active or convalescent COVID-19. Specimen: peripheral blood. The CDR3 DNA is TGTGCCAGCAATAGGAGTTTGAGGTATGGCTACACCTTC. Translation: CASNRSLRYGYTF.